This T cell receptor (beta chain) derives from a study of T cells in Graves' hyperthyroidism and ophthalmopathy. This clonotype was counted once. A much larger clone lies a single base off, so this may be a read error. Using RNA transcripts as the source, TCR beta CDR3 regions were amplified. Carried out on the TCR CDR3, a first-round RT-PCR used the HTBI primer set. In TCRdb, the multiplex PCR reads were re-called with MiXCR into one record per CDR3 protein. Of hundreds of thousands of distinct CDR3 sequences in the sample, approximately 13% were seen once. The CDR3 sequence is 14 residues long. Germline CDR1 GTSNPN, CDR2 SVGIG (reference sequence).

The sample taken for sequencing was blood. This clonotype originated in a woman aged 18-29 years with Graves' hyperthyroidism. The rearrangement links TRBV30 to TRBJ1-4, with 11 nucleotides matching TRBD1. As DNA, the CDR3 is TGTGCCTGGAGACGGACAGGGGGCAAAGAAAGACTGTTTTTT. Amino acids: CAWRRTGGKERLFF.